This T cell receptor beta chain was identified during a study of shared clonotypes between healthy human individuals. The CDR3 totals 15 residues. CDR1 is LNHDA and CDR2 is SQIVND in the germline V gene (reference sequence). V was cut by 4 bases and J by 2 bases, with 12 bases left in between. Assay used: immunoSEQ multiplex PCR; TCRdb lists only in-frame clones, some missing. The sample has about half a million clones, approximately 80% seen once. V and J are TRBV19 and TRBJ1-5, with D possibly being TRBD1 (5 bases). The sample taken for sequencing was PBMCs. This receptor was obtained from a woman aged 40 to 50 in good health. Some clones in this sample may be carry-over from other donors' samples. CDR3 sequence reads: CASSTRGWGNQPQHF. CDR3 nucleotide sequence: TGTGCCAGTAGTACGAGGGGATGGGGCAATCAGCCCCAGCATTTT.